This is a list of T cell receptor beta chains from one sample in a study of human T cells and chemical hapten exposure. Using its own MiXCR run on the RACE reads, TCRdb lists one record per CDR3 protein. Found here are 85,000 to 100,000 distinct CDR3 sequences, roughly 12% of them singletons; the top ten hold around 2.2%. Here the sequenced sample was whole blood, taken in connection with sensitization to the hapten diphenylcyclopropenone (DPC). These receptors came from a woman aged 40 to 49 with alopecia areata. Some clones in this sample may be carry-over from other donors' samples. The CDR3 runs from the conserved cysteine through the conserved F or W. The order of the fields is clone size, J gene, D gene, V gene, CDR3 protein, CDR3 DNA. The D gene is left open where the match is weak. Not all rows give a size; the values are once, few, many and, for expanded clones, a class.

clone_size: many; j_call: TRBJ1-1; d_call: -; v_call: TRBV7-6; cdr3_aa: CASSLEKMNTEAFF; cdr3_nt: TGTGCCAGCAGCTTAGAGAAAATGAACACTGAAGCTTTCTTT
clone_size: -; j_call: TRBJ2-7; d_call: -; v_call: TRBV20-1; cdr3_aa: CSASPPPGDLTYEQYF; cdr3_nt: TGCAGTGCTAGCCCCCCCCCGGGAGATTTAACCTACGAGCAGTACTTC
clone_size: -; j_call: TRBJ2-7; d_call: TRBD2; v_call: TRBV6-1; cdr3_aa: CASKRNSGRSYEQYF; cdr3_nt: TGTGCCAGCAAACGTAATAGCGGGAGAAGCTACGAGCAGTACTTC
clone_size: many; j_call: TRBJ2-1; d_call: TRBD2; v_call: TRBV2; cdr3_aa: CASRAGTSGSNEQFF; cdr3_nt: TGTGCCAGCAGAGCCGGGACTAGCGGTTCGAATGAGCAGTTCTTC
clone_size: -; j_call: TRBJ2-1; d_call: -; v_call: TRBV5-8; cdr3_aa: CASSLVSGEQFF; cdr3_nt: TGTGCCAGCAGCTTGGTATCCGGGGAGCAGTTCTTC
clone_size: -; j_call: TRBJ2-2; d_call: -; v_call: TRBV28; cdr3_aa: CASSSHPGTGTGELFF; cdr3_nt: TGTGCCAGCAGTTCACACCCGGGGACGGGCACCGGGGAGCTGTTTTTT
clone_size: -; j_call: TRBJ2-2; d_call: -; v_call: TRBV4-2; cdr3_aa: CASSQESRRALSGELFF; cdr3_nt: TGTGCCAGCAGCCAAGAATCCCGGAGGGCCCTTTCTGGGGAGCTGTTTTTT
clone_size: few; j_call: TRBJ1-4; d_call: -; v_call: TRBV10-3; cdr3_aa: CAISEGTVLNEKLFF; cdr3_nt: TGTGCCATCAGTGAGGGGACGGTTTTAAATGAAAAACTGTTTTTT
clone_size: -; j_call: TRBJ2-3; d_call: -; v_call: TRBV11-3; cdr3_aa: CASSLPGTDTQYF; cdr3_nt: TGTGCCAGCAGCTTACCCGGCACAGATACGCAGTATTTT
clone_size: few; j_call: TRBJ1-3; d_call: -; v_call: TRBV10-3; cdr3_aa: CAISEAVPLNTIYF; cdr3_nt: TGTGCCATCAGTGAAGCAGTTCCGCTAAACACCATATATTTT
clone_size: -; j_call: TRBJ2-7; d_call: -; v_call: TRBV28; cdr3_aa: CASSLSGVRSYEQYF; cdr3_nt: TGTGCCAGCAGTTTATCGGGGGTACGGTCCTACGAGCAGTACTTC
clone_size: -; j_call: TRBJ2-7; d_call: TRBD2; v_call: TRBV5-4; cdr3_aa: CASSFGLAGASEQYF; cdr3_nt: TGTGCCAGCAGCTTTGGACTAGCGGGGGCGTCTGAGCAGTACTTC
clone_size: many; j_call: TRBJ2-3; d_call: -; v_call: TRBV28; cdr3_aa: CASSPHSFGDTQYF; cdr3_nt: TGTGCCAGCAGTCCTCACTCCTTCGGGGATACGCAGTATTTT
clone_size: few; j_call: TRBJ2-3; d_call: TRBD2; v_call: TRBV20-1; cdr3_aa: CSAREGPLAGADTQYF; cdr3_nt: TGCAGTGCTAGAGAGGGTCCGCTAGCGGGGGCAGATACGCAGTATTTT
clone_size: -; j_call: TRBJ2-5; d_call: -; v_call: TRBV7-2; cdr3_aa: CASSSPVVQETQYF; cdr3_nt: TGTGCCAGCAGCTCCCCGGTAGTCCAAGAGACCCAGTACTTC
clone_size: -; j_call: TRBJ2-5; d_call: -; v_call: TRBV29-1; cdr3_aa: CSVELSQETQYF; cdr3_nt: TGCAGCGTTGAGCTTTCCCAAGAGACCCAGTACTTC
clone_size: many; j_call: TRBJ2-2; d_call: TRBD2; v_call: TRBV7-9; cdr3_aa: CASSRTSGENTGELFF; cdr3_nt: TGTGCCAGCAGTCGGACTAGCGGAGAGAACACCGGGGAGCTGTTTTTT
clone_size: few; j_call: TRBJ1-3; d_call: -; v_call: TRBV10-3; cdr3_aa: CAISEDEGNTIYF; cdr3_nt: TGTGCCATCAGTGAGGACGAAGGAAACACCATATATTTT